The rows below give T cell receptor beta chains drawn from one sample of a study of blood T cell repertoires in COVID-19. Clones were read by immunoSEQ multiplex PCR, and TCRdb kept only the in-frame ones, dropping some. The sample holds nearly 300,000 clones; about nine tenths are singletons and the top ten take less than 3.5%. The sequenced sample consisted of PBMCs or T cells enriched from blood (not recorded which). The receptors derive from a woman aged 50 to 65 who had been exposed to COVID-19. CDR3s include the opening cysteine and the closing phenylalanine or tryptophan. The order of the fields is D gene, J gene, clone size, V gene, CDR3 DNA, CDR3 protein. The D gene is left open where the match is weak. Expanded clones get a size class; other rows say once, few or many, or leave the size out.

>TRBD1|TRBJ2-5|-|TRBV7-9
TGTGCCAGCAGCTTAGCAGGGGGCCGACAAGAGACCCAGTACTTC
CASSLAGGRQETQYF
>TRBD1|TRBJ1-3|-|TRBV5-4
TGTGCCAGCAGCCCGGGACAGGGGACTGGAAACACCATATATTTT
CASSPGQGTGNTIYF
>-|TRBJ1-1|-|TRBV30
TGTGCCTGGAGAGGGGTTGAGGCTGAAGCTTTCTTT
CAWRGVEAEAFF
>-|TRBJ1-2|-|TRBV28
TGTGCCGGCGCTAGGGGCATAGGCTATGGCTACACCTTC
CAGARGIGYGYTF
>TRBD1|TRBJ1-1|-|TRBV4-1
TGCGCCAGCAGCCAAGCCCATTCTCGGCAGGGGGCCGTCTGGAACACTGAAGCTTTCTTT
CASSQAHSRQGAVWNTEAFF
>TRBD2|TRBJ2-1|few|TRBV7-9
TGTGCCAGCAGCCCCGGGGCCTCTAGCGGGGGGCGAGACAATGAGCAGTTCTTC
CASSPGASSGGRDNEQFF
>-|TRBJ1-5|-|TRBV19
TGTGCCAGTAGTATTTTAAGGGACACCAATAATCAGCCCCAGCATTTT
CASSILRDTNNQPQHF
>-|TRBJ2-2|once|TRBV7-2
TGTGCCAGCAGCTCGCCGGACAGATTTTCGAACACCGGGGAGCTGTTTTTT
CASSSPDRFSNTGELFF
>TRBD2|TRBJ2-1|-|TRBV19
TGTGCCAGTGGGACCCTAGCGGGGGGGAATGAGCAGTTCTTC
CASGTLAGGNEQFF
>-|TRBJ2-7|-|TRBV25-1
TGTGCCAGGCGAATGAGGGAGCCCTTGCGGGAGCAGTACTTC
CARRMREPLREQYF
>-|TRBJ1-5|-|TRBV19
TGTGCCAGTAGTCCGAATCGAGGTCAGCCCCAGCATTTT
CASSPNRGQPQHF
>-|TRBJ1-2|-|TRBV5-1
TGCGCCAGCAGCTTGAGACAGAGAAATTATGGCTACACCTTC
CASSLRQRNYGYTF
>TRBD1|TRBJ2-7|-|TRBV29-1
TGCAGCGTTGTGTCACAGGGGTACGAGCAGTACTTC
CSVVSQGYEQYF
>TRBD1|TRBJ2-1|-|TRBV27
TGTGCCAGCAGGCAAAACAGGGGGGATTCCTACAATGAGCAGTTCTTC
CASRQNRGDSYNEQFF
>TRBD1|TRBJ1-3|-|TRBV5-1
TGCGCCAGCAGCACCCGGACAGGGATTTCTGGAAACACCATATATTTT
CASSTRTGISGNTIYF
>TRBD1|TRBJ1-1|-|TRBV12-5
TGTGCTAGTGGTTTGACTCGGACAGGAATCAGTCCCGAAGCTTTCTTT
CASGLTRTGISPEAFF
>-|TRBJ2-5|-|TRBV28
TGTGCCAGCAGTGACCAGTGGCGGCAAGAGACCCAGTACTTC
CASSDQWRQETQYF
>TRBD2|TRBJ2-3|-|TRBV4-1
TGCGCCAGCAGCCGCGGTACTATCGCGGGAGGGAGCACAGATACGCAGTATTTT
CASSRGTIAGGSTDTQYF
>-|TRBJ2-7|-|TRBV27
TGTGCCAGCTCCACCGAAGGACTTTCAGCTTCGGGGCAGTACTTC
CASSTEGLSASGQYF
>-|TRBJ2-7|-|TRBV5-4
TGTGCCAGCAGCTTGGGAGACAGGACCTACGAGCAGTACTTC
CASSLGDRTYEQYF
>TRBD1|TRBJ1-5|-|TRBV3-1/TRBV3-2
TGTGCCAGCAGCCAAGGGACAGGGGGCTTCAGCAATCAGCCCCAGCATTTT
CASSQGTGGFSNQPQHF
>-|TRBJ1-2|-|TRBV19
TGTGCCAGTAGTATAGACGGCCGGGCTAACTATGGCTACACCTTC
CASSIDGRANYGYTF
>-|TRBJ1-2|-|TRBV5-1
TGCGCCAGCAGCGAGGGGACAATTAGCTATGGCTACACCTTC
CASSEGTISYGYTF
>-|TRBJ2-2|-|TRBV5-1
TGCGCCAGCAGCTTTCGGGGAGAAGGCGGGGAGCTGTTTTTT
CASSFRGEGGELFF
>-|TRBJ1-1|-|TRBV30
TGTGCCTGGAGTGTAATATCCAGAACTGAAGCTTTCTTT
CAWSVISRTEAFF
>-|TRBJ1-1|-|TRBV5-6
TGTGCCAGCACAGTCAGGGTGAACACTGAAGCTTTCTTT
CASTVRVNTEAFF
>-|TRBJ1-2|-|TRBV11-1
TGTGCCAGCAGCTTAGTACCGGGAAACTATGGCTACACCTTC
CASSLVPGNYGYTF
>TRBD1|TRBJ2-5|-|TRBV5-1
TGCGCCAGCAGCTTGTATGGACAGGGGGAACAAGAGACCCAGTACTTC
CASSLYGQGEQETQYF
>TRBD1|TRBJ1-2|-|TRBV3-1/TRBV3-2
TGTGCCAGCAGCCATAATGACAGGGGCCGCTATGGCTACACCTTC
CASSHNDRGRYGYTF
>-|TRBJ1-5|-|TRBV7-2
TGTGCCAGCAGTAACGCGGGAGGCAATCAGCCCCAGCATTTT
CASSNAGGNQPQHF
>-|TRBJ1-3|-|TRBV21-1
TGTGCCAGCATATCTCCCATCCGGGGAGGAAACACCATATATTTT
CASISPIRGGNTIYF
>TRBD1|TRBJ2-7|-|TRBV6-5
TGTGCCAGCAGTTCTCACGACAGGGTATACGAGCAGTACTTC
CASSSHDRVYEQYF
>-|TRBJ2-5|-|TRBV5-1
TGCGCCAGCAGCTTTGTGGAGAAAGAGACCCAGTACTTC
CASSFVEKETQYF
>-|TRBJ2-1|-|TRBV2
-
CASSFLAGKGEQFF
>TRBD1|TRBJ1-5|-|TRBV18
TGTGCCAGCTCTTCTGGGGACAGGGCGATAGAGGGACAGCCCCAGCATTTT
CASSSGDRAIEGQPQHF
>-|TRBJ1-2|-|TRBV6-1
TGTGCCAGCAGTGAAAACAGCGGGCGTAGCGGCGGCTACACCTTC
CASSENSGRSGGYTF
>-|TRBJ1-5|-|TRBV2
TGTGCCAGCAGTGGGGCTTTTCAGCCCCAGCATTTT
CASSGAFQPQHF
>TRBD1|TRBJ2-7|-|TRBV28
TGTGCCAGCAGTACACTAGGGACAGGGCTTCGGAACGAGCAGTACTTC
CASSTLGTGLRNEQYF
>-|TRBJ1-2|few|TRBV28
TGTGCCAGCAGAACAGGGAACTATGGCTACACCTTC
CASRTGNYGYTF
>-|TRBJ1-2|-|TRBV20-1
TGCAGTGCTCCTCACCTACAGGCTTCCACCTTC
CSAPHLQASTF
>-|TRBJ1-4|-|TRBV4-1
TGCGCCAGCAGCCAAGAGGGATGGCCGGGAGCAACTAATGAAAAACTGTTTTTT
CASSQEGWPGATNEKLFF
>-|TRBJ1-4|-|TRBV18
TGTGCCAGCTCGCTGACGGGTGAAAAACTGTTTTTT
CASSLTGEKLFF
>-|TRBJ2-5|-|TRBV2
TGTGCCAGCAGTGTAGGAGGAGAGACCCAGTACTTC
CASSVGGETQYF
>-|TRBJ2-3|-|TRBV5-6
TGTGCCAGCAGCTCCGCAGGGGTTGTGGGCACAGATACGCAGTATTTT
CASSSAGVVGTDTQYF
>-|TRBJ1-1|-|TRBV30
TGTGCCTGGAGAAGGGGCCAGGGTCCCGTGGGGACTGAAGCTTTCTTT
CAWRRGQGPVGTEAFF
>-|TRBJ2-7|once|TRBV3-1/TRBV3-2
TGTGCCAGCAGCCTTAGTGACAGGATCTCCTACGAGCAGTACTTC
CASSLSDRISYEQYF
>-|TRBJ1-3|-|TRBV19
TGTGCCAGTAGTACTCCGGGGGGAAACACCATATATTTT
CASSTPGGNTIYF
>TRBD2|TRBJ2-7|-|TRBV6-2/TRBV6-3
TGTGCCAGCAGTTCTCCGGGGGGGACCAGCTCCTACGAGCAGTACTTC
CASSSPGGTSSYEQYF
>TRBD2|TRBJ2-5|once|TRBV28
TGTGCCAGCAGTTTTAGGCGGGAGCAAGAGACCCAGTACTTC
CASSFRREQETQYF
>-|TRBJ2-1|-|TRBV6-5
TGTGCCACCGGGGGCTACAATGAGCAGTTCTTC
CATGGYNEQFF
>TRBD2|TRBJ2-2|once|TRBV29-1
TGCAGCGGGAGACTAGCGGGGGGCCCAACCGGGGAGCTGTTTTTT
CSGRLAGGPTGELFF
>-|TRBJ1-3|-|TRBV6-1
TGTGCCAGCAGTGACGTAGTAACGGGGAAACGGTCTGGAAACACCATATATTTT
CASSDVVTGKRSGNTIYF